This T cell receptor beta chain stems from a study of cytomegalovirus exposure and HLA in healthy donors. General observations from the study: In an earlier analysis, in approximately 570 donors, most V segments appeared productive either ~90% or ~30% of the time. TCR beta sequences reportedly predicted the HLA-A and HLA-B alleles of most subjects accurately. In a later analysis, V- and J-gene trimming of beta chains associated with a DCLRE1C missense variant, replicated independently.

PCR amplification relied on 60 Vbeta primers (plus 13 Jbeta primers). Measured with immunoSEQ multiplex PCR; TCRdb has only the in-frame clones, and not every one. The sample contains under 200,000 clones, roughly four fifths of which appear only once. Trimming removed 11 bases from V and 0 bases from J, with 13 bases in between. CDR1 and CDR2 from the germline V gene are SNHLY and FYNNEI. The CDR3 is 13 residues long. Concerning this clone itself: Its specificity is not known.

Though nominally healthy at sampling, donors likely had unrecorded immune exposures. The chain employs TRBV2 and TRBJ1-1; possible D gene TRBD1, 5 bases. Specimen: PBMCs. The source is a female donor in good health and CMV-seronegative. As DNA, the CDR3 is TGTGCCGGCCGACAGTTCATGAACACTGAAGCTTTCTTT. Translation: CAGRQFMNTEAFF.